The T cell receptor beta chain described here comes from a study of response to subunit inactivated influenza vaccine. Study results and caveats: Few new T cells, the authors suggested, are recruited by each seasonal influenza vaccination.

Germline CDR1 LGHNA, CDR2 YSLEER. This CDR3 is built from 14 residues. The germline V and J ends were trimmed by 0 bases and 0 bases, with 4 bases remaining between them. This clonotype was detected only a few times. No antigen is known for it. TCRdb itself ran the RT-PCR reads through MiXCR, one entry per CDR3 protein. This table has approximately 490,000 distinct CDR3 sequences, around 7.7% appearing once. The genes are TRBV4-3 and TRBJ2-3; D gene ambiguous. Specimen: PBMCs from blood, collected roughly 24 months after vaccination. The receptor was derived from a man between 50 and 75 years old who received an inactivated influenza vaccine. The CDR3 reads CASSQEGSTDTQYF. Written as DNA, the CDR3 is TGCGCCAGCAGCCAAGAGGGCAGCACAGATACGCAGTATTTT.